This TCR beta chain was recorded in a study of identical twins. This clonotype was detected many times. The CDR3 extends over 15 amino acids. V trimming: 7 bases; J trimming: 1 base; junction bases outside the gene matches: 9. TCRdb re-analysed the 5' RACE reads in MiXCR, keeping a single row per CDR3 protein. The sample has about 340,000 distinct CDR3 sequences, about 12% seen once. The data were also submitted as part of a second study, on yellow fever vaccine responses in identical twins.

V gene TRBV12-3 or TRBV12-4 combines with J gene TRBJ2-5; 7 nucleotides match TRBD2. This sequence was found in a woman aged 18-30 years in good health. Material for sequencing was CD8+ T cells sorted from blood. The CDR3 nucleotides read TGTGCCAGCACCCCCAGCGGGGCGAGCCAAGAGACCCAGTACTTC. It codes for CASTPSGASQETQYF.